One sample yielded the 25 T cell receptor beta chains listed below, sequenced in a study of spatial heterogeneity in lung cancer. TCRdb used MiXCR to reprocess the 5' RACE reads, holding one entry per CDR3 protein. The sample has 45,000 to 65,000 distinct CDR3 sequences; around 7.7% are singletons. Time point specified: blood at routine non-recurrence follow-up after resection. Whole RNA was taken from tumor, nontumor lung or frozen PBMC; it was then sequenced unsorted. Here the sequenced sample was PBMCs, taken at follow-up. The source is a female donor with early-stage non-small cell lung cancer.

DNA of the CDR3: TGTGCCAGCAGTGAGCTAGCCCACAGCCCCACGCAGTATTTT. This encodes CASSELAHSPTQYF. The chain combines TRBV6-5 with TRBJ2-3, with D possibly being TRBD2 (5 bases). The germline V and J ends were trimmed by 5 bases and 9 bases, with 18 bases remaining between them. The CDR3 is 14 amino acids. Germline CDR1 reads MNHEY; CDR2 reads SVGAGI.

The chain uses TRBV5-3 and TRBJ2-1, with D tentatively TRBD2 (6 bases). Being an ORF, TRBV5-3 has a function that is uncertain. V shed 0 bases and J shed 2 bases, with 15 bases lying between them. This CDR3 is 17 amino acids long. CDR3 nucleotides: TGTGCCAGAAGCTTGGCCGGGAGAGCGGTTCCCTACAATGAGCAGTTCTTC. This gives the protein CARSLAGRAVPYNEQFF.

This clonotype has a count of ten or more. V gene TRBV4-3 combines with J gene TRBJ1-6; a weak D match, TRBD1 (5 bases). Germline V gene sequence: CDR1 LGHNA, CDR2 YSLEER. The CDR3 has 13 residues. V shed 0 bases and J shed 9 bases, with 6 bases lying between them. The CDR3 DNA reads TGCGCCAGCAGCCAAGACAGGGCTTCACCCCTCCACTTT. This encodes CASSQDRASPLHF.

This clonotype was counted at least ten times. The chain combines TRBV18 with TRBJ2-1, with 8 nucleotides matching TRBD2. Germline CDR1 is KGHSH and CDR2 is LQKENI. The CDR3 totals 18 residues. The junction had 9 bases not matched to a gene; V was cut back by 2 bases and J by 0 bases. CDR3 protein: CASSPRSGGLSSYNEQFF. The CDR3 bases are TGTGCCAGCTCACCAAGGAGCGGGGGATTAAGCTCCTACAATGAGCAGTTCTTC.

This CDR3 reads CASSLLAGGQHEQFF. The CDR3, as DNA: TGTGCCAGTAGCCTACTAGCGGGAGGGCAGCATGAGCAGTTCTTC. The chain carries TRBV19 and TRBJ2-1, with 13 bases identical to TRBD2. The CDR3 extends over 15 amino acids. Trimming at V came to 6 bases and at J to 8 bases, leaving 7 bases not matched to a gene. Per germline, CDR1 LNHDA and CDR2 SQIVND (reference sequence).

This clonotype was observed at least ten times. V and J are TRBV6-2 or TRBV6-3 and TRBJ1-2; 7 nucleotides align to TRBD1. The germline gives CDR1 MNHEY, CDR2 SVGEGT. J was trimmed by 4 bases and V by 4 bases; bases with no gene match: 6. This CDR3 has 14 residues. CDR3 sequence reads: CASSFQQGPYGYTF. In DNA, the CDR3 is TGTGCCAGCAGTTTCCAACAGGGGCCCTATGGCTACACCTTC.

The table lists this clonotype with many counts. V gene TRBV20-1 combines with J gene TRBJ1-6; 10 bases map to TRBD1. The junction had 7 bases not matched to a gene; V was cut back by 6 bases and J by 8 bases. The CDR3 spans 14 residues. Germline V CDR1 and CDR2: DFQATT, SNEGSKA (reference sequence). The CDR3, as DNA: TGCAGTGCGTCGCGGGACAGGGGTTATTCACCCCTCCACTTT. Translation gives CSASRDRGYSPLHF.

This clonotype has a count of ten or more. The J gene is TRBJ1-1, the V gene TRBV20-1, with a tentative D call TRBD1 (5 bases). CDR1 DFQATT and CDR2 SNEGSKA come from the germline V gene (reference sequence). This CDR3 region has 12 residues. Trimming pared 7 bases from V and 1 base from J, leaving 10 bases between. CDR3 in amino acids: CSGAGRNTEAFF. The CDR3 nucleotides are TGCAGTGGGGCAGGGCGGAACACTGAAGCTTTCTTT.

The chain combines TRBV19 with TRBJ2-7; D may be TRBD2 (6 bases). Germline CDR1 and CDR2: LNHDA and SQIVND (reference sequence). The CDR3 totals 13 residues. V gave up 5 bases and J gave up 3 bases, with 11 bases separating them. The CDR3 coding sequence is TGTGCCAGTAGTGTAACGGGGGACTACGAGCAGTACTTC. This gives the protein CASSVTGDYEQYF.

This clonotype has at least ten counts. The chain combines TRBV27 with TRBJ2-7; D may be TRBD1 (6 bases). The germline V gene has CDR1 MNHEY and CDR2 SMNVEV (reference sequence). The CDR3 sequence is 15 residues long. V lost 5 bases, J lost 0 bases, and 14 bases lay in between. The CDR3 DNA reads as TGTGCCAGCAGTGCCCCGTCGACAGGCTCCTACGAGCAGTACTTC. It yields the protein CASSAPSTGSYEQYF.

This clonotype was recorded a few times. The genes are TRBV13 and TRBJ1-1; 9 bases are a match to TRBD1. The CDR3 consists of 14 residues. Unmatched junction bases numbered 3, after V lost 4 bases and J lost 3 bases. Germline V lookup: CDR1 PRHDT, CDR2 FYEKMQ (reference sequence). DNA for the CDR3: TGTGCCAGCAGCTCGGACAGGGGAGACACTGAAGCTTTCTTT. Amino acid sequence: CASSSDRGDTEAFF.

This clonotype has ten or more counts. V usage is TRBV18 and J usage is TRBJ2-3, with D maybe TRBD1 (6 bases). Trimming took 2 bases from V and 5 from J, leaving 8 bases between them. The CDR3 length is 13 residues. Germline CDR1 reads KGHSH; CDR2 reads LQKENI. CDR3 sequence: CASSPGGQDTQYF. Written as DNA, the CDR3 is TGTGCCAGCTCACCAGGGGGCCAAGATACGCAGTATTTT.

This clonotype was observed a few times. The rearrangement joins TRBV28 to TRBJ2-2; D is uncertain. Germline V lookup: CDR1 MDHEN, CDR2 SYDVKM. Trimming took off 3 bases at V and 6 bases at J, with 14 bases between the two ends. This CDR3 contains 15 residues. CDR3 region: CASSFLRSGAGELFF. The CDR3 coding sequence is TGTGCCAGCAGTTTCCTACGATCTGGGGCCGGGGAGCTGTTTTTT.

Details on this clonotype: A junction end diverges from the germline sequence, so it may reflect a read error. The CDR3 nucleotides are TGCGCCAACAGCTATAAAGGGAGACAAGAGACCCAGTACTTC. Amino acid sequence: CANSYKGRQETQYF. The V gene is TRBV5-1, the J gene TRBJ2-5, with D perhaps matching TRBD2 (5 bases). This CDR3 contains 14 residues. In germline, CDR1 is SGHRS, CDR2 YFSETQ.

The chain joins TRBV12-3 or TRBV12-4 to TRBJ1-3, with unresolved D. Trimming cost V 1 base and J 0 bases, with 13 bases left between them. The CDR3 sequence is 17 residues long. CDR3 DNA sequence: TGTGCCAGCAGTTTAGGGTCGACAAGCAACTCTGGAAACACCATATATTTT. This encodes CASSLGSTSNSGNTIYF.

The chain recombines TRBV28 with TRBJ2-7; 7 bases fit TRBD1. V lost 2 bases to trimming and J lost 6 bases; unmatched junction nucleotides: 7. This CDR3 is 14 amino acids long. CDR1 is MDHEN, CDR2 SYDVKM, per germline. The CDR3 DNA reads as TGTGCCAGCAGTTTAAGTCACAGGGGTGGCGAGCAGTACTTC. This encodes CASSLSHRGGEQYF.

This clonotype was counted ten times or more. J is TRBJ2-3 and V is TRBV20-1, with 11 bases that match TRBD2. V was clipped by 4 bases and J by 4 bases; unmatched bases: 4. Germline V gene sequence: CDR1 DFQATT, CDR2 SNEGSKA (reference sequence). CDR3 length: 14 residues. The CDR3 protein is CSAISGGAPDTQYF. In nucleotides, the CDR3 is TGCAGTGCTATTAGCGGGGGGGCCCCAGATACGCAGTATTTT.

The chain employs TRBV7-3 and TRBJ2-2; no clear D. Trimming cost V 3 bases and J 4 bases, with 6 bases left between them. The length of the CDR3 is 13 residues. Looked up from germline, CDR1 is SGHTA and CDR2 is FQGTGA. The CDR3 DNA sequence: TGTGCCAGCAGCTTTGCCCTCACCGGGGAGCTGTTTTTT. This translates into CASSFALTGELFF.

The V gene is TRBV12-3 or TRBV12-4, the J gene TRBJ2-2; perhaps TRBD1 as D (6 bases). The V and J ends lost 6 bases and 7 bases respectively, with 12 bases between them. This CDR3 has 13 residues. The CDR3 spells CASSRRGNGELFF. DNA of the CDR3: TGTGCCAGCAGCCGCAGGGGAAACGGGGAGCTGTTTTTT.

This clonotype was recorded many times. The CDR3 loop reads CASFDRSNSPLHF. CDR3 nucleotides: TGTGCCAGCTTTGACAGATCTAATTCACCCCTCCACTTT. The V and J genes are TRBV6-1 and TRBJ1-6, with D tentatively TRBD1 (5 bases). Germline CDR1 reads MNHNS; CDR2 reads SASEGT. V gave up 8 bases and J gave up 6 bases, with 11 bases separating them. This CDR3 has 13 amino acids.

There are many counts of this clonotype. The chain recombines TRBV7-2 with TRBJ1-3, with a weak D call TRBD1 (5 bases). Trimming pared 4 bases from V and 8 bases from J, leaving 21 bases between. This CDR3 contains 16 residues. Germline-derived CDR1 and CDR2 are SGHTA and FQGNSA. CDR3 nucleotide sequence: TGTGCCAGCAGCTCGGCACCAGGGAGCGGCGGGGACACCATATATTTT. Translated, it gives CASSSAPGSGGDTIYF.

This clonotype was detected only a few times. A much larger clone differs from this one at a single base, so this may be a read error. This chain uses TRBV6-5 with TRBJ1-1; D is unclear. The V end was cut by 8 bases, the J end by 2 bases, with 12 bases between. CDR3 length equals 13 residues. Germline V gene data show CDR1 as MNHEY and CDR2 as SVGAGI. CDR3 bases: TGTGCCAGCCGACAAGTGATAAACACTGAAGCTTTCTTT. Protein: CASRQVINTEAFF.

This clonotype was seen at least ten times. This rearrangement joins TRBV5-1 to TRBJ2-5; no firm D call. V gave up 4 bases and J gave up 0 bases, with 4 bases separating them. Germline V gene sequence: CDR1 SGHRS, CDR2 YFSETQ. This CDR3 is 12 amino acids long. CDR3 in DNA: TGCGCCAGCAGCCAGGACCAAGAGACCCAGTACTTC. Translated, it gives CASSQDQETQYF.

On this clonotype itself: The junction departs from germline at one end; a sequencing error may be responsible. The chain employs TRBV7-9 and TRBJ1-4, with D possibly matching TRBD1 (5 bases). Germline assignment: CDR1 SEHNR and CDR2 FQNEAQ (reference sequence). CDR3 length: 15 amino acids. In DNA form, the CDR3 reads TGTGCCAGCAGCCACCTTAAAGGGACTAATGAAAAACGGTTTTTT. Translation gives CASSHLKGTNEKRFF.

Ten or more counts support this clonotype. The CDR3 loop is CASSVADSPNSPLHF. CDR3 coding DNA: TGTGCCAGCAGCGTAGCCGACAGCCCCAATTCACCCCTCCACTTT. The rearrangement joins TRBV9 to TRBJ1-6; D is perhaps TRBD1 (5 bases). V lost 0 bases, J lost 7 bases, and 11 bases lay in between. CDR3 length equals 15 residues. Germline loops: CDR1 SGDLS, CDR2 YYNGEE.